The present T cell receptor beta chain was sequenced within a study of blood T cell repertoires in COVID-19. Per the original data handling: How many nucleated cells were present was estimated from reference gene primer amplification. The method was immunoSEQ multiplex PCR; TCRdb's version includes in-frame clones alone and lacks a portion of them. Clonal size and the V and J genes are those of that table, whereas D and trimming came from the DNA. The sample shows around 100,000 clones, more than 90% of them seen only once. The clonotype was recovered from a man between 18 and 29 years old with acute or convalescent COVID-19. The sequenced sample consisted of peripheral blood.

The CDR3 sequence: CASRLEGTSGGAGDEQFF. CDR3 DNA sequence: TGTGCAAGTCGCTTAGAAGGGACTAGCGGCGGCGCCGGCGATGAGCAGTTCTTC. The chain joins TRBV12-2 to TRBJ2-1; the table's D call TRBD2 went unverified against the DNA. TRBV12-2 is deemed a pseudogene. The CDR3 is made up of 18 amino acids.